Sequencing of this T cell receptor (beta chain) was carried out in a study of STAT5B mutations in CD4+ large granular lymphocyte leukemia. Original analysis: Productive clonotypes were detectable down to 2.59 x 10-5 frequency. The table came from immunoSEQ multiplex PCR; TCRdb's copy has only in-frame clones and leaves some out. The DNA gave D and trimming, while V, J and clone size come from that table. The table lists 20,000 or so clones, approximately 84% of them singletons, with about 13% in the top ten. Germline CDR1 MNHNS, CDR2 SASEGT. V was shortened by 6 bases and J by 2 bases, with 11 bases between the two germline ends. The CDR3 spans 14 residues.

The sequence was obtained from a human donor in good health. Sequenced material: CD4+ T cells from blood buffy coats. The chain carries TRBV6-1 and TRBJ1-5; D is unclear. The CDR3 loop reads CASSFLGGNQPQHF. For the CDR3, the DNA is TGTGCCAGCAGCTTCCTGGGCGGCAATCAGCCCCAGCATTTT.